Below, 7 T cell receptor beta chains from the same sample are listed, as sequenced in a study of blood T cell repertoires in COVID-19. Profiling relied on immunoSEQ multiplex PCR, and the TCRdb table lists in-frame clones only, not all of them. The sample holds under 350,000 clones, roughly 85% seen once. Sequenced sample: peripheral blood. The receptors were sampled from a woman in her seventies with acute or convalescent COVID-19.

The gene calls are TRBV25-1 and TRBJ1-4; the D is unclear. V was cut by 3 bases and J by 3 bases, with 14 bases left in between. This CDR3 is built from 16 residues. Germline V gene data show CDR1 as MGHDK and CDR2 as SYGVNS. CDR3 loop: CASSDSRHYPNEKLFF. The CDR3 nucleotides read TGTGCCAGCAGTGATTCCCGACATTATCCTAATGAAAAACTGTTTTTT. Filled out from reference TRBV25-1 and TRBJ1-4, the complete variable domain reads EADIYQTPRYLVIGTGKKITLECSQTMGHDKMYWYQQDPGMELHLIHYSYGVNSTEKGDLSSESTVSRIRTEHFPLTLESARPSHTSQYLCASSDSRHYPNEKLFFGSGTQLSVL.

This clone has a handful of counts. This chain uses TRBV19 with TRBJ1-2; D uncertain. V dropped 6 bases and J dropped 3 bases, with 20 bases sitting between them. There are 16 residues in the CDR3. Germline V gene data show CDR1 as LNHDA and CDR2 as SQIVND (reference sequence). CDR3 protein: CASSRPGAGSHYGYTF. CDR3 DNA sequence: TGTGCCAGTAGCCGGCCCGGCGCGGGGTCGCACTATGGCTACACCTTC.

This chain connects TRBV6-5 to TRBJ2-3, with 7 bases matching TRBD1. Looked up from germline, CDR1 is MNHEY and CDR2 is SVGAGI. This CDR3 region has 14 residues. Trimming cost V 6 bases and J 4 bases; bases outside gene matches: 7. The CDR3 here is CASRGTVGADTQYF. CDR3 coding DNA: TGTGCCAGCAGGGGGACAGTCGGGGCAGATACGCAGTATTTT.

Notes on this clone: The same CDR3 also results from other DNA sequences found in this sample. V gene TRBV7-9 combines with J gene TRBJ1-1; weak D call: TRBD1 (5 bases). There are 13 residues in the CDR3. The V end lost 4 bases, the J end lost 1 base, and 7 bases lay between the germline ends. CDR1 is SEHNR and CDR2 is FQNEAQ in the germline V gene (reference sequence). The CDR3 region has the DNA TGTGCCAGCAGCTCGCAGGGGAACACTGAAGCTTTCTTT. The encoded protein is CASSSQGNTEAFF.

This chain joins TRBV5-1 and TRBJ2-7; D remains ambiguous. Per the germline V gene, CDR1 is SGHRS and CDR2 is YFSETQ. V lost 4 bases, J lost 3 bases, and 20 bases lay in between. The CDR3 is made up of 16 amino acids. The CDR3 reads CASSLGLGLISYEQYF. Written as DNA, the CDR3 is TGCGCCAGCAGCCTTGGCCTAGGCCTGATAAGCTACGAGCAGTACTTC.

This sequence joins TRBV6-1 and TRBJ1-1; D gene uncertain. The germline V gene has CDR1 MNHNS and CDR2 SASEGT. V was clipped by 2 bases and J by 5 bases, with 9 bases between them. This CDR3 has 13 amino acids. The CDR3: CASSEPSRTEAFF. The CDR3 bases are TGTGCCAGCAGTGAACCCTCGCGGACTGAAGCTTTCTTT.

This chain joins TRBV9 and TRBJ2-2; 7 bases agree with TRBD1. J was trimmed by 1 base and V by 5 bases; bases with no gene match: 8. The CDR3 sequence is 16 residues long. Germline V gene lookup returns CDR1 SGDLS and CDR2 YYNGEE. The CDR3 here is CASRPPGQRNTGELFF. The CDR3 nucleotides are TGTGCCAGCAGACCACCGGGACAGAGGAACACCGGGGAGCTGTTTTTT.